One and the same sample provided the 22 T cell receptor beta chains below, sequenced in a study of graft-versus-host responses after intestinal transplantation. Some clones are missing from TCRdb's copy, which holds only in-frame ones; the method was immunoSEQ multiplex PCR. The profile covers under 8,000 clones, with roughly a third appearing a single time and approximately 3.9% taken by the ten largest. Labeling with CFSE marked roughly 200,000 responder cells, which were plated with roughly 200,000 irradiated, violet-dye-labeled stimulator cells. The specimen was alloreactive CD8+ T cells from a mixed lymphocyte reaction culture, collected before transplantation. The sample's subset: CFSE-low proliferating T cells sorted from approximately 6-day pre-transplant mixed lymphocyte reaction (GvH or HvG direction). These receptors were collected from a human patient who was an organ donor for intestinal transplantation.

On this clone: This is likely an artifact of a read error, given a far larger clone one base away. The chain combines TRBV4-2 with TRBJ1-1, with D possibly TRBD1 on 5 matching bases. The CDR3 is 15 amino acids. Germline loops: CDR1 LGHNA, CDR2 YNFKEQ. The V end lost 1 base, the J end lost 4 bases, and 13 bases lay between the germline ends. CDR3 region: CASSQVAGRPTEAFF. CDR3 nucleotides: TGTGCCAGCAGCCAAGTTGCAGGGAGGCCCACTGAAGCTTTCTTT.

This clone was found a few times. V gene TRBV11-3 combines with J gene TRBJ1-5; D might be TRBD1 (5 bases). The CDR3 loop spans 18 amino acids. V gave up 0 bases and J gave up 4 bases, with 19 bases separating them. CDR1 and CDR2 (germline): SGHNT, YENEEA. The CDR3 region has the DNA TGTGCCAGCAGCTTAGATCGTACTTACAGGAGCAATAATCAGCCCCAGCATTTT. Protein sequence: CASSLDRTYRSNNQPQHF.

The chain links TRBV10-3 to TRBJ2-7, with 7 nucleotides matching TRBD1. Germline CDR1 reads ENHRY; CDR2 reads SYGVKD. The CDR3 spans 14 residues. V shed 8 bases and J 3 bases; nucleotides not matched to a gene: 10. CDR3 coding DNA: TGTGCCATCGACCGGGACAGCGACCACTACGAGCAGTACTTC. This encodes CAIDRDSDHYEQYF.

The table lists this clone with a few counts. DNA of the CDR3: TGCGCCAGCAGAACAGCAGGACAGGGGCTCACAGATACGCAGTATTTT. This gives the protein CASRTAGQGLTDTQYF. The chain carries TRBV5-1 and TRBJ2-3; 9 bases fit TRBD1. Germline loops: CDR1 SGHRS, CDR2 YFSETQ. The CDR3 has 16 residues. Trimming at V came to 5 bases and at J to 2 bases, leaving 9 bases not matched to a gene.

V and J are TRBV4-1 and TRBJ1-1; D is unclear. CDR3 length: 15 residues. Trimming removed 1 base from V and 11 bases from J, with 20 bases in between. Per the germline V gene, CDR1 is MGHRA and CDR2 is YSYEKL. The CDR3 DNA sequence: TGCGCCAGCAGCCAAGGATGGTTAAGTACTGCTAAGGCTTTCTTT. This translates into CASSQGWLSTAKAFF.

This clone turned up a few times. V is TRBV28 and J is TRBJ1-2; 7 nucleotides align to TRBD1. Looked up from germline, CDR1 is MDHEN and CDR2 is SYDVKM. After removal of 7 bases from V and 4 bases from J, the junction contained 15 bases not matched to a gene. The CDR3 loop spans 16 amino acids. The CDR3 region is CASIGLRDRAFYGYTF. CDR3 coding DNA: TGTGCCAGCATAGGGTTAAGGGACAGAGCCTTCTATGGCTACACCTTC.

This CDR3 is CATRSTDTQYF. As DNA, the CDR3 is TGTGCCACCCGGAGCACAGATACGCAGTATTTT. This rearrangement joins TRBV6-5 to TRBJ2-3; D is uncertain. The length of the CDR3 is 11 residues. The germline gives CDR1 MNHEY, CDR2 SVGAGI. The V end was cut by 10 bases, the J end by 0 bases, with 5 bases between.

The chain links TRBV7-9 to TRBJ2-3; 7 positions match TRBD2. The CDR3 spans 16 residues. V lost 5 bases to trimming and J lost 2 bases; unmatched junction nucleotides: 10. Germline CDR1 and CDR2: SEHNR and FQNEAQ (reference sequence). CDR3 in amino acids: CASSLTRLAVTDTQYF. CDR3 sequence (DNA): TGTGCCAGCAGCCTCACCCGACTAGCCGTCACAGATACGCAGTATTTT.

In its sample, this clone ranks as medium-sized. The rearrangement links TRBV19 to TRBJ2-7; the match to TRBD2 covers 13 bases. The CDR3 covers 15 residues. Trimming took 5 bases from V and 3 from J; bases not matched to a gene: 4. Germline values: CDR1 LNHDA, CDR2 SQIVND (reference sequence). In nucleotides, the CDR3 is TGTGCCAGTAGTCCAGGGACTAGCGGGGTCTACGAGCAGTACTTC. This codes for CASSPGTSGVYEQYF.

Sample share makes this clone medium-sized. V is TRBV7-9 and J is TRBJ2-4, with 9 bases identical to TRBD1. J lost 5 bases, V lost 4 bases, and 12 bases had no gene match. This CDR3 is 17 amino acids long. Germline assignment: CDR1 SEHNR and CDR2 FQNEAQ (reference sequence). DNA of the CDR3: TGTGCCAGCAGCTCTCTGCGGGACAGGGAGGTACAAAACATTCAGTACTTC. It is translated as CASSSLRDREVQNIQYF. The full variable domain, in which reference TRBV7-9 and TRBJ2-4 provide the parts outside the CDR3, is DTGVSQNPRHKITKRGQNVTFRCDPISEHNRLYWYRQTLGQGPEFLTYFQNEAQLEKSRLLSDRFSAERPKGSFSTLEIQRTEQGDSAMYLCASSSLRDREVQNIQYFGAGTRLSVL.

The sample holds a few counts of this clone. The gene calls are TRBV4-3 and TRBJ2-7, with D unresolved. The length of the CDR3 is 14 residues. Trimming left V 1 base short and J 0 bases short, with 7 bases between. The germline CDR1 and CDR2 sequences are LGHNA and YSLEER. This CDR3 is CASSQAIGSYEQYF. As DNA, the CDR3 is TGCGCCAGCAGCCAAGCGATCGGCTCCTACGAGCAGTACTTC.

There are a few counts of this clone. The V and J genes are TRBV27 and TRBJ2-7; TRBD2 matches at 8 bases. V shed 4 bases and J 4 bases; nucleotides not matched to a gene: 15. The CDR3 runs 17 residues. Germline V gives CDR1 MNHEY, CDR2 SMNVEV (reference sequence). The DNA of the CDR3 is TGTGCCAGCAGTTACCCCCTCAGGGAGCGGGAGTTGTACGAGCAGTACTTC. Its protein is CASSYPLRERELYEQYF.

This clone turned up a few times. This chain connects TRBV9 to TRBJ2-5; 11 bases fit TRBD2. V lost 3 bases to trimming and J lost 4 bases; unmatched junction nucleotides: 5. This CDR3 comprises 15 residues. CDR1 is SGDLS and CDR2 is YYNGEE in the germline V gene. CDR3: CASSALAGGGETQYF. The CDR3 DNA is TGTGCCAGCAGCGCCTTAGCGGGAGGGGGAGAGACCCAGTACTTC.

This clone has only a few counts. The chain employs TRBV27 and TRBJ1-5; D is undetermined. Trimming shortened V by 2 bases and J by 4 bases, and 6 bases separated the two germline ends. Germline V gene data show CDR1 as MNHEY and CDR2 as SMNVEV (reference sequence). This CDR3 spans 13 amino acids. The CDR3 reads CASSLGQNQPQHF. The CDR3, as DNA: TGTGCCAGCAGTTTAGGGCAGAATCAGCCCCAGCATTTT.

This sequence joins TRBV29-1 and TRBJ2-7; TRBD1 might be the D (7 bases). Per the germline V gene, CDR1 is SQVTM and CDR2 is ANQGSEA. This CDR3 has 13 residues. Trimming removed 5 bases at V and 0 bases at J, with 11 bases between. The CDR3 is CSVRGDSSYEQYF. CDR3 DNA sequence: TGCAGCGTTCGCGGGGACAGCTCCTACGAGCAGTACTTC.

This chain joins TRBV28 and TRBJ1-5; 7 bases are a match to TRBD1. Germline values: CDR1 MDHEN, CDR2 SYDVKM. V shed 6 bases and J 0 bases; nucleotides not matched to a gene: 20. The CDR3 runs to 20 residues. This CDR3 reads CASSDHPGTDNLYSNQPQHF. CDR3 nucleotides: TGTGCCAGCAGCGATCACCCCGGGACAGATAATCTGTATAGCAATCAGCCCCAGCATTTT.

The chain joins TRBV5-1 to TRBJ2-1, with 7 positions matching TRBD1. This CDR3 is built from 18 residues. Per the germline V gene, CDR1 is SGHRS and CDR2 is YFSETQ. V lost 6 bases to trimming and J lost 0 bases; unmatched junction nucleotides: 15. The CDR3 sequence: CASKDGQVPYSSYNEQFF. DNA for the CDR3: TGCGCCAGCAAGGATGGACAGGTACCATACAGCTCCTACAATGAGCAGTTCTTC.

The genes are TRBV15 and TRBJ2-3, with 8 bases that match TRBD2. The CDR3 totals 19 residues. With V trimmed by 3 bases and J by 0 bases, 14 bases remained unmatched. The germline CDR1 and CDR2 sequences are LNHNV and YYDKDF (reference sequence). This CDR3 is CATSSGIGAGGHSTDTQYF. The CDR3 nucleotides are TGTGCCACCAGCAGCGGGATTGGGGCGGGGGGCCATAGCACAGATACGCAGTATTTT.

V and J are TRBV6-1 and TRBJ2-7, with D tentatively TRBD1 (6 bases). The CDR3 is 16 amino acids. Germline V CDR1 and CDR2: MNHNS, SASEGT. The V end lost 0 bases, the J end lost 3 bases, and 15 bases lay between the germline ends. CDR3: CASSEALDRLLYEQYF. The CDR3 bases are TGTGCCAGCAGTGAAGCGCTGGACAGACTACTCTACGAGCAGTACTTC.

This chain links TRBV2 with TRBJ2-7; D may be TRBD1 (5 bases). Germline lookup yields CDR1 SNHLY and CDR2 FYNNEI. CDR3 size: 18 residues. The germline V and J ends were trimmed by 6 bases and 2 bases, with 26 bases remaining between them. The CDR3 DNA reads TGTGCCAGCAGCCCCCGGATACTCCCTGACAGAGGACCCTACGAGCAGTACTTC. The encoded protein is CASSPRILPDRGPYEQYF.

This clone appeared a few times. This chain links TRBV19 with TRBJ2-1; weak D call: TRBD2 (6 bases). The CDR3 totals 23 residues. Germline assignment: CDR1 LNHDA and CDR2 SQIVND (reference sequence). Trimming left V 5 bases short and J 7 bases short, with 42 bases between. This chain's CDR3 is CASSLNGGLGVGMSSRRWNEQFF. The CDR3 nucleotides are TGTGCCAGTAGTCTAAACGGAGGGCTGGGCGTTGGAATGAGCTCTAGGCGTTGGAATGAGCAGTTCTTC.

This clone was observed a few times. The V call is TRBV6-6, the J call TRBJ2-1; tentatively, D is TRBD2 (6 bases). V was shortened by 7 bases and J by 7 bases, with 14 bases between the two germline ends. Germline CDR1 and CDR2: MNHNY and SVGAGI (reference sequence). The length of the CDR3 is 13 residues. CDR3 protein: CASTGGIKNEQFF. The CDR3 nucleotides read TGTGCCAGCACCGGAGGGATAAAAAATGAGCAGTTCTTC.